This T cell receptor beta chain was captured in a study of cytomegalovirus exposure and HLA in healthy donors. Researchers ran the PCR with 60 Vbeta and 13 Jbeta primers. Sequencing used immunoSEQ multiplex PCR; TCRdb keeps in-frame clones, though not all of them. The data hold more than 85,000 clones, with roughly 79% observed a single time. The germline V gene has CDR1 SQVTM and CDR2 ANQGSEA. Unmatched junction bases numbered 9, after V lost 8 bases and J lost 4 bases. The CDR3 is 13 amino acids. The sequence derives from a woman aged 25 to 45 in good health and CMV-seronegative. The sample comprised PBMCs. The J gene is TRBJ2-3, the V gene TRBV29-1, with 7 positions matching TRBD1. The CDR3 loop is CSHFRDSPDTQYF. Written as DNA, the CDR3 is TGCAGCCATTTCCGGGACAGCCCAGATACGCAGTATTTT.